Listed here are 8 T cell receptor beta chains from one sample, sequenced in a study of T cell repertoires in cytomegalovirus infection. No antigen has been assigned to these receptors. TCRdb redid the calling of the reads with MiXCR, one entry per CDR3 protein. This table holds approximately 730,000 distinct CDR3 sequences, roughly 33% found once. The sequenced sample was cultured PBMCs, obtained from culture after CMV antigen stimulation. All receptors come from a human donor in good health (CMV status not recorded). Some clones in this sample may be carry-over from other donors' samples.

This clonotype has only a few counts. The genes are TRBV7-9 and TRBJ1-1; 7 bases are shared with TRBD1. This CDR3 is built from 16 residues. CDR1 SEHNR and CDR2 FQNEAQ come from the germline V gene (reference sequence). Trimming took 1 base from V and 4 from J; bases not matched to a gene: 9. The CDR3 region has the DNA TGTGCCAGCAGCTTAGGAGGGGGCGACGGGGGCACTGAAGCTTTCTTT. Amino acid sequence: CASSLGGGDGGTEAFF. Combining the CDR3 with reference TRBV7-9 and TRBJ1-1 gives the whole variable domain DTGVSQNPRHKITKRGQNVTFRCDPISEHNRLYWYRQTLGQGPEFLTYFQNEAQLEKSRLLSDRFSAERPKGSFSTLEIQRTEQGDSAMYLCASSLGGGDGGTEAFFGQGTRLTVV.

This clonotype was detected a few times. The V call is TRBV12-3 or TRBV12-4, the J call TRBJ1-2; D remains ambiguous. CDR3 length: 16 residues. Trimming took 4 bases from V and 4 from J, leaving 19 bases between them. CDR3: CASSSTSQRFTYGYTF. The DNA for the CDR3 is TGTGCCAGCAGTTCAACCTCTCAGAGGTTCACCTATGGCTACACCTTC.

This clonotype has a handful of counts. The V call is TRBV2, the J call TRBJ2-5; no definite D call. V gave up 5 bases and J gave up 5 bases, with 12 bases separating them. The length of the CDR3 is 13 residues. Germline lookup yields CDR1 SNHLY and CDR2 FYNNEI. The CDR3 region is CASSPYSGETQYF. Here the CDR3 DNA reads TGTGCCAGCAGTCCCTACAGTGGGGAGACCCAGTACTTC.

In its sample, this clonotype was seen many times. The chain couples TRBV10-3 to TRBJ1-3, with TRBD1 as a possible D gene (5 bases). The germline CDR1 and CDR2 sequences are ENHRY and SYGVKD. CDR3 size: 17 residues. The ends were cut back, 2 bases at V and 0 bases at J, with 14 bases in the middle. The CDR3 protein is CAISENPGRISGNTIYF. CDR3 nucleotide sequence: TGTGCCATCAGTGAGAATCCGGGACGGATCTCTGGAAACACCATATATTTT.

This clonotype showed up just a few times. This chain uses TRBV7-9 with TRBJ2-1, with D tentatively TRBD2 (6 bases). V shed 7 bases and J shed 10 bases, with 14 bases lying between them. Germline CDR1 SEHNR, CDR2 FQNEAQ (reference sequence). The CDR3 length is 12 residues. The CDR3 sequence: CASTLEGGEQFF. The CDR3 coding sequence is TGTGCCAGCACCCTAGAGGGAGGAGAGCAGTTCTTC.

The chain employs TRBV3-1 and TRBJ1-3, with TRBD1 identical over 11 bases. CDR3 length equals 12 residues. V dropped 4 bases and J dropped 10; count of bases not matched to a gene: 0. In germline, CDR1 is LGHDT, CDR2 YNNKEL (reference sequence). DNA of the CDR3: TGTGCCAGCAGCCGGGACAGGGGGACCATATATTTT. Amino acid sequence: CASSRDRGTIYF.

The V gene is TRBV6-1, the J gene TRBJ2-3, with 9 positions matching TRBD2. Germline CDR1 and CDR2: MNHNS and SASEGT. Germline trimming cut 5 bases from V and 6 bases from J; bases unmatched to any gene: 6. CDR3 length: 14 amino acids. The CDR3 spells CASSRSGSWDTQYF. In DNA, the CDR3 is TGTGCCAGCAGTCGTAGCGGGAGCTGGGATACGCAGTATTTT.

The chain employs TRBV27 and TRBJ1-6, with a weak D call TRBD1 (6 bases). V lost 2 bases and J lost 11, with 19 bases in between. The CDR3 spans 16 residues. Germline V lookup: CDR1 MNHEY, CDR2 SMNVEV (reference sequence). CDR3 DNA sequence: TGTGCCAGCAGTTTAAGAGGGGGGGGGTATAGGACACCCCTCCACTTT. Its protein product is CASSLRGGGYRTPLHF.